In its sample, the clone carrying this T cell receptor (beta chain) was seen a few times. The antigen remains unidentified. The data were taken from a study of identical twins. TCRdb analysed the 5' RACE reads with MiXCR anew, one entry per CDR3 protein. The sample includes 700,000 or so distinct CDR3 sequences, approximately 9% of them seen just once. Study findings and constraints: The conclusions drew on cross-sectional statistical analysis instead of tracking the same donors. Memory repertoires lacked the insertion deficit that abundant cord blood beta clonotypes showed. Models came in too low on out-of-frame TCR alpha sharing in monozygotic twins.

V lost 2 bases and J 3 bases, leaving 11 bases between the germline ends. The CDR3 totals 14 residues. Germline V gives CDR1 SGHVS, CDR2 FNYEAQ. A further study also used this sample, focusing on yellow fever vaccine responses in identical twins.

This chain joins TRBV7-6 and TRBJ2-7; tentatively, D is TRBD2 (6 bases). The receptor's source is a woman younger than 35 in good health. The sequencing sample was made of PBMCs. CDR3 in DNA: TGTGCCAGCAGCTTAAGGGCGGGACTCTACGAGCAGTACTTC. It encodes CASSLRAGLYEQYF.